What follows are 22 T cell receptor beta chains derived from one specimen sequenced in a study of T cell repertoires in cytomegalovirus infection. These TCRs are of unknown antigen specificity. TCRdb redid the calling of the reads with MiXCR, one entry per CDR3 protein. This sample has some 900,000 distinct CDR3 sequences; approximately 32% occur once, and the top ten carry over 10%. The input for sequencing was cultured CD8+ T cells from PBMCs, taken from culture after CMV antigen stimulation. Receptor source: a human donor in good health (CMV status not recorded). Some clones in this sample may be carry-over from other donors' samples.

The chain has TRBV6-2 or TRBV6-3 and TRBJ2-7; D might be TRBD1 or TRBD2, each matching 5 bases. Germline V gives CDR1 MNHEY, CDR2 SVGEGT. The CDR3 is made up of 13 amino acids. Trimming shortened V by 3 bases and J by 3 bases, and 9 bases separated the two germline ends. In nucleotides, the CDR3 is TGTGCCAGCAGTTATGTGGGGGACTACGAGCAGTACGTC. Translating gives CASSYVGDYEQYV.

The J gene is TRBJ2-7, the V gene TRBV27, with D possibly matching TRBD2 (7 bases). Germline V CDR1 and CDR2: MNHEY, SMNVEV (reference sequence). The CDR3 totals 13 residues. V gave up 3 bases and J gave up 6 bases, with 12 bases separating them. The CDR3 region is CASSFPRGGEQYF. CDR3 nucleotide sequence: TGTGCCAGCAGTTTCCCTAGGGGGGGCGAGCAGTACTTC.

This clonotype was observed a handful of times. V is TRBV7-2 and J is TRBJ1-1; D gene unclear. Germline V gives CDR1 SGHTA, CDR2 FQGNSA. The CDR3 runs to 15 residues. The ends were cut back, 0 bases at V and 0 bases at J, with 8 bases in the middle. CDR3: CASSLARQMNTEAFF. DNA for the CDR3: TGTGCCAGCAGCTTAGCGCGACAAATGAACACTGAAGCTTTCTTT.

This clonotype was seen repeatedly, ten times or more. The rearrangement links TRBV7-2 to TRBJ2-5; TRBD2 aligns across 13 bases. The CDR3 runs to 15 residues. Germline V gene lookup returns CDR1 SGHTA and CDR2 FQGNSA. V dropped 5 bases and J dropped 3; count of bases not matched to a gene: 3. The CDR3 bases are TGTGCCAGCAGCGAACTAGCGGGGGGGAAAGAGACCCAGTACTTC. Translating it yields CASSELAGGKETQYF.

The chain joins TRBV12-3 or TRBV12-4 to TRBJ1-5, with no clear D. The CDR3 runs to 15 residues. V dropped 3 bases and J dropped 10 bases, with 19 bases sitting between them. The CDR3 loop is CASSFGSVSVFPQHF. The CDR3 bases are TGTGCCAGCAGTTTCGGATCAGTGTCTGTGTTCCCCCAGCATTTT.

The chain carries TRBV3-1 and TRBJ2-1; 9 bases line up with TRBD2. The CDR3 is 21 amino acids. Unmatched junction bases numbered 16, after V lost 1 base and J lost 0 bases. CDR1 is LGHDT, CDR2 YNNKEL, per germline (reference sequence). CDR3 region: CASSQVLASGVGSTSYNEQFF. The CDR3 region has the DNA TGTGCCAGCAGCCAAGTTCTCGCTAGCGGGGTGGGAAGTACCTCCTACAATGAGCAGTTCTTC.

This clonotype was seen more than once but under ten times. This chain connects TRBV13 to TRBJ2-3; D remains unclear. Trimming stripped 5 bases from V and 0 bases from J, with 12 bases between. The CDR3 is 15 residues long. Germline CDR1 PRHDT, CDR2 FYEKMQ (reference sequence). This CDR3 is CASSEGEISTDTQYF. The CDR3 DNA follows: TGTGCCAGCAGCGAAGGTGAAATTAGCACAGATACGCAGTATTTT.

This chain uses TRBV7-9 with TRBJ2-1, with 10 bases aligning to TRBD2. Germline V gene data show CDR1 as SEHNR and CDR2 as FQNEAQ (reference sequence). The CDR3 spans 16 residues. The trim removed 2 bases at V and 5 bases at J, leaving 6 bases unmatched. CDR3 DNA: TGTGCCAGCAGCTTACAGCGGGGGGGCTACCACAATGAGCAGTTCTTC. Protein sequence: CASSLQRGGYHNEQFF.

This sequence joins TRBV7-6 and TRBJ1-2; no reliable D call. Germline-derived CDR1 and CDR2 are SGHVS and FNYEAQ. Trimming took 1 base from V and 3 from J, leaving 6 bases between them. The CDR3 sequence is 13 residues long. CDR3 nucleotides: TGTGCCAGCAGCTTAGACGGCCACTATGGCTACACCTTC. Protein product: CASSLDGHYGYTF. The whole variable domain, filled in from reference TRBV7-6 and TRBJ1-2, reads GAGVSQSPRYKVTKRGQDVALRCDPISGHVSLYWYRQALGQGPEFLTYFNYEAQQDKSGLPNDRFSAERPEGSISTLTIQRTEQRDSAMYRCASSLDGHYGYTFGSGTRLTVV.

This clonotype was seen a handful of times. The V call is TRBV7-9, the J call TRBJ1-4; TRBD1 matches at 7 bases. The germline V gene has CDR1 SEHNR and CDR2 FQNEAQ (reference sequence). With V trimmed by 5 bases and J by 0 bases, 6 bases remained unmatched. The CDR3 runs to 16 residues. CDR3 bases: TGTGCCAGCAGCCCGGGACAGCGAACAACTAATGAAAAACTGTTTTTT. This sequence encodes CASSPGQRTTNEKLFF.

The chain couples TRBV19 to TRBJ1-1, with D possibly matching TRBD1 (5 bases). Germline V CDR1 and CDR2: LNHDA, SQIVND (reference sequence). With 6 bases removed from V and 3 bases from J, the gap between germline ends came to 17 bases. This CDR3 is built from 15 residues. CDR3 bases: TGTGCCAGTAGGCACACGGGGCAAGGAGACACTGAAGCTTTCTTT. This sequence encodes CASRHTGQGDTEAFF.

The chain is built from TRBV6-1 and TRBJ1-4; 10 nucleotides line up with TRBD1. The CDR3 is 18 amino acids. The germline gives CDR1 MNHNS, CDR2 SASEGT. The V and J ends lost 4 bases and 7 bases, in that order; junction bases with no gene match: 15. The CDR3 DNA is TGTGCCAGCAGTGCCCGGCGAGGGACAGGGGTACAGGGTGAAAAACTGTTTTTT. This translates into CASSARRGTGVQGEKLFF.

The chain couples TRBV4-1 to TRBJ1-5; D perhaps matches TRBD1 (6 bases). Trimming cost V 0 bases and J 6 bases, with 12 bases left between them. Germline-derived CDR1 and CDR2 are MGHRA and YSYEKL. The CDR3 loop spans 15 amino acids. DNA for the CDR3: TGCGCCAGCAGCCAAGATCCAGGGGCCTCTCAGCCCCAGCATTTT. Translated, it gives CASSQDPGASQPQHF.

The chain employs TRBV29-1 and TRBJ2-1, with 15 bases aligning to TRBD2. After removal of 2 bases from V and 3 bases from J, the junction contained 8 bases not matched to a gene. Per germline, CDR1 SQVTM and CDR2 ANQGSEA. The CDR3 sequence is 18 residues long. For the CDR3, the DNA is TGCAGCGTTGAACGGGGACTAGCGGGGGGCTATAACTACAATGAGCAGTTCTTC. It encodes CSVERGLAGGYNYNEQFF.

Ten or more counts support this clonotype. The chain recombines TRBV6-5 with TRBJ2-3, with 8 bases matching TRBD2. The CDR3 sequence is 17 residues long. Germline V gene lookup returns CDR1 MNHEY and CDR2 SVGAGI. Trimming at V came to 5 bases and at J to 2 bases, leaving 12 bases not matched to a gene. The CDR3 DNA reads as TGTGCCAGCAGTAACGTTAATAGCGGGGCGGTCACAGATACGCAGTATTTT. Amino acids: CASSNVNSGAVTDTQYF.

This clonotype was detected only a few times. V is TRBV15 and J is TRBJ2-3; D not resolved. Trimming removed 2 bases at V and 0 bases at J, with 6 bases between. This CDR3 has 14 residues. Germline CDR1 reads LNHNV; CDR2 reads YYDKDF (reference sequence). CDR3 in amino acids: CATSRRSSTDTQYF. The CDR3, as DNA: TGTGCCACCAGCAGACGGTCTAGCACAGATACGCAGTATTTT.

This clonotype has a count of ten or more. The rearrangement links TRBV7-9 to TRBJ1-1, with D possibly TRBD1 on 6 matching bases. The V gene's germline CDR1 is SEHNR and CDR2 FQNEAQ (reference sequence). This CDR3 is built from 13 residues. V dropped 1 base and J dropped 8 bases, with 11 bases sitting between them. This CDR3 reads CASSLVRQGEAFF. CDR3 nucleotides: TGTGCCAGCAGCTTAGTTCGGCAGGGGGAAGCTTTCTTT.

Only a few counts were recorded for this clonotype. V gene TRBV7-2 combines with J gene TRBJ1-4; a weak D match, TRBD1 (5 bases). This CDR3 spans 15 amino acids. Per the germline V gene, CDR1 is SGHTA and CDR2 is FQGNSA. V lost 5 bases and J lost 0, with 10 bases in between. The CDR3, as DNA: TGTGCCAGCAGCCCGGGGGTAACAACTAATGAAAAACTGTTTTTT. It encodes CASSPGVTTNEKLFF.

The rearrangement links TRBV10-2 to TRBJ2-2, with 14 bases aligning to TRBD2. Trimming removed 7 bases from V and 8 bases from J; junction bases left unmatched: 9. CDR1 is WSHSY, CDR2 SAAADI, per germline. This CDR3 region has 16 residues. DNA for the CDR3: TGCGCCAGCATGCTGACTAGCGGGGGGGGTGAAGGGGAGCTGTTTTTT. Its protein is CASMLTSGGGEGELFF.

V and J are TRBV13 and TRBJ2-1; no definite D call. The germline CDR1 and CDR2 sequences are PRHDT and FYEKMQ (reference sequence). The CDR3 has 12 amino acids. The V end was cut by 6 bases, the J end by 8 bases, with 11 bases between. The CDR3 loop is CASSDVPYEQFF. CDR3 in DNA: TGTGCCAGCAGTGATGTTCCCTATGAGCAGTTCTTC.

The gene calls are TRBV6-2 or TRBV6-3 and TRBJ1-2; the D gene is possibly TRBD1 (6 bases). Trimming took off 6 bases at V and 2 bases at J, with 16 bases between the two ends. Germline values: CDR1 MNHEY, CDR2 SVGEGT. CDR3 size: 15 residues. The CDR3 loop reads CASSSRGALNYGYTF. CDR3 coding DNA: TGTGCCAGCAGCTCTCGGGGGGCCCTCAACTATGGCTACACCTTC.

This clonotype was seen more than once but under ten times. The chain's CDR3 is CASSPIDREFSGANVLTF. CDR3 nucleotides: TGTGCCAGCTCACCAATAGACAGGGAGTTCTCTGGGGCCAACGTCCTGACTTTC. The V and J genes are TRBV18 and TRBJ2-6; 7 nucleotides align to TRBD1. The V segment lost 2 bases and the J segment 0 bases; nucleotides outside the gene matches: 7. The CDR3 is 18 amino acids. Germline loops: CDR1 KGHSH, CDR2 LQKENI.